This entry describes one TCR beta chain. Its target is unknown. Patients selected for sequencing had displayed CD8+CD57+ cell expansion by flow cytometry. Among the patients, all had severe acquired aplastic anemia. The CDR3 spans 16 residues. V shed 3 bases and J 0 bases; nucleotides not matched to a gene: 4. Germline CDR1 reads LNHNV; CDR2 reads YYDKDF (reference sequence). This sample is part of a study of CD8+CD57+ T cells in acquired aplastic anemia. The study's findings and limits: Comparison of patients with controls identified nearly 30 shared CD8+ CDR3 sequences.

Template material for TCR beta VDJ and CDR3 profiling consisted of genomic DNA. TCRdb used MiXCR to reprocess the reads, holding one entry per CDR3 protein. This sample has fewer than 200,000 distinct CDR3 sequences, with 70% to 75% found just once. V gene TRBV15 combines with J gene TRBJ2-1; 8 bases align to TRBD1. Source material: sorted CD4+, CD8+, or CD8+CD57+ T cells (not recorded which) from PBMCs. The clonotype comes from a human donor with aplastic anemia. The CDR3 DNA sequence: TGTGCCACCAGCAGCCGACAGGGGAGCTCCTACAATGAGCAGTTCTTC. Protein: CATSSRQGSSYNEQFF.